These 3 T cell receptor beta chains share one sample of origin, sequenced in a study of human T cells and chemical hapten exposure. TCRdb re-derived calls from the RACE reads in MiXCR, one entry per CDR3 protein. Of about 65,000 distinct CDR3 sequences detected, around 6.1% appear once; the ten largest clones hold around 3.4%. Time point here: healthy volunteer bleed at 6 weeks. Extraction yielded total RNA from whole blood (unfractionated). The sequencing input was whole blood. The origin of the receptors is a female donor in good health. Some clones in this sample may be carry-over from other donors' samples.

As for this clonotype: Its ends do not fully match the called genes, so a read error is possible. This rearrangement joins TRBV2 to TRBJ1-4; D may be TRBD1 (6 bases). The CDR3 runs 15 residues. CDR1 and CDR2 (germline): SNHLY, FYNNEI. The CDR3 sequence: CATSAQTGSGEKLFF. CDR3 in DNA: TGTGCCACCAGTGCCCAAACAGGGTCGGGTGAAAAACTGTTTTTT.

This clonotype was counted between two and nine times. This chain joins TRBV6-6 and TRBJ1-1; possible D gene TRBD1, 5 bases. The V and J ends lost 6 bases and 7 bases respectively, with 15 bases between them. Germline assignment: CDR1 MNHNY and CDR2 SVGAGI (reference sequence). CDR3 length: 13 residues. The chain's CDR3 is CASSTGTELEAFF. CDR3 sequence (DNA): TGTGCCAGCAGCACGGGGACGGAACTTGAAGCTTTCTTT.

This chain connects TRBV10-3 to TRBJ2-5; D may match TRBD1 or TRBD2 (10 bases each). V lost 10 bases and J 4 bases, leaving 28 bases between the germline ends. This CDR3 is 17 amino acids long. In germline, CDR1 is ENHRY, CDR2 SYGVKD. The CDR3 region is CATAGQGLSGRGETQYF. The CDR3 DNA reads as TGTGCCACCGCGGGACAGGGGTTAAGCGGGAGGGGAGAGACCCAGTACTTC.